The 15 T cell receptor beta chains in this list originate from one sample, sequenced in a study of graft-versus-host responses after intestinal transplantation. No antigens are known for them. Here immunoSEQ multiplex PCR was the method, and the copy in TCRdb shows in-frame clones only, minus some. The sample shows roughly 96,000 clones, roughly 91% of them seen only once. The material was unstimulated CD8+ T cells sorted from spleen or lymph node cells, obtained before intestinal transplant. The receptors originated from a human donor who received an intestinal transplant.

V gene TRBV4-2 combines with J gene TRBJ2-1; 12 bases map to TRBD2. Germline V gene data show CDR1 as LGHNA and CDR2 as YNFKEQ. The CDR3 consists of 19 residues. V shed 2 bases and J 5 bases; nucleotides not matched to a gene: 13. The CDR3 nucleotides are TGTGCCAGCAGCCAAAGGACTAGCGGGATATCCGTAAAGGACAATGAGCAGTTCTTC. Amino acid sequence: CASSQRTSGISVKDNEQFF.

The genes are TRBV18 and TRBJ2-6, with D possibly matching TRBD1 (6 bases). V lost 6 bases, J lost 1 base, and 19 bases lay in between. In germline, CDR1 is KGHSH, CDR2 LQKENI. There are 18 residues in the CDR3. Here the CDR3 reads CASSPEGTIESGANVLTF. The CDR3 DNA is TGTGCCAGCTCGCCCGAGGGGACAATCGAATCTGGGGCCAACGTCCTGACTTTC.

This clone was observed a few times. The chain carries TRBV6-1 and TRBJ1-6; 7 nucleotides agree with TRBD1. The CDR3 extends over 15 amino acids. V shed 2 bases, J shed 10 bases, and the junction held 8 bases outside the gene matches. The germline V gene has CDR1 MNHNS and CDR2 SASEGT. The CDR3 DNA follows: TGTGCCAGCAGTGAATACGACAGGGAGAGGTCACCCCTCCACTTT. This encodes CASSEYDRERSPLHF.

This chain joins TRBV25-1 and TRBJ1-5; D call uncertain. The CDR3 totals 13 residues. V shed 5 bases and J shed 5 bases, with 10 bases lying between them. Germline V gene data show CDR1 as MGHDK and CDR2 as SYGVNS. The chain's CDR3 is CASSSEGYQPQHF. The CDR3 nucleotides are TGTGCCAGCAGTTCAGAGGGCTATCAGCCCCAGCATTTT.

J is TRBJ2-2 and V is TRBV4-1; D uncertain. The CDR3 totals 14 residues. V shed 0 bases and J shed 7 bases, with 9 bases lying between them. Germline V CDR1 and CDR2: MGHRA, YSYEKL. The CDR3 loop is CASSQDRLVGELFF. The CDR3 DNA reads TGCGCCAGCAGCCAAGATCGATTAGTCGGGGAGCTGTTTTTT.

V is TRBV29-1 and J is TRBJ2-7; 13 nucleotides agree with TRBD2. CDR1 is SQVTM and CDR2 is ANQGSEA in the germline V gene. The ends lost 7 bases at V and 0 bases at J; junction bases unmatched: 0. The length of the CDR3 is 13 residues. CDR3 sequence: CSGTSGSSYEQYF. CDR3 nucleotides: TGCAGCGGGACTAGCGGGAGCTCCTACGAGCAGTACTTC.

CDR3 DNA sequence: TGTGCCAGCAGTTTGGTCAGTACGAACACCGGGGAGCTGTTTTTT. Translated: CASSLVSTNTGELFF. The rearrangement links TRBV28 to TRBJ2-2; D gene ambiguous. V was trimmed by 3 bases and J by 0 bases, leaving 8 bases between them. CDR3 size: 15 residues. Germline assignment: CDR1 MDHEN and CDR2 SYDVKM.

This rearrangement joins TRBV6-1 to TRBJ2-7, with TRBD1 identical over 7 bases. Germline loops: CDR1 MNHNS, CDR2 SASEGT. J gave up 4 bases and V 5 bases, and 8 bases lay outside the gene matches. The CDR3 spans 14 residues. DNA for the CDR3: TGTGCCAGCAGTAGACAGGGTACCCCTTACGAGCAGTACTTC. Its translation is CASSRQGTPYEQYF.

The chain carries TRBV7-9 and TRBJ2-3; 7 positions match TRBD2. The CDR3 is 14 amino acids. Germline V gene lookup returns CDR1 SEHNR and CDR2 FQNEAQ (reference sequence). V shed 6 bases and J 5 bases; nucleotides not matched to a gene: 8. The CDR3 loop reads CASSSTWGGDTQYF. DNA of the CDR3: TGTGCCAGCAGTTCAACTTGGGGGGGAGATACGCAGTATTTT.

The J gene is TRBJ2-7, the V gene TRBV6-5; D is possibly TRBD1 (6 bases). The CDR3 covers 12 residues. CDR1 is MNHEY and CDR2 is SVGAGI in the germline V gene. Between the trimmed V and J ends, which lost 0 bases and 6 bases, there was a span of 6 bases. The CDR3 sequence: CASSYSGGEQYF. The CDR3 bases are TGTGCCAGCAGTTACTCAGGGGGCGAGCAGTACTTC.

J is TRBJ1-1 and V is TRBV4-2; TRBD1 matches at 9 bases. Germline CDR1 and CDR2: LGHNA and YNFKEQ. The CDR3 extends over 14 amino acids. After removal of 1 base from V and 6 bases from J, the junction contained 3 bases not matched to a gene. The CDR3 is CASSQVQGAAEAFF. The CDR3 nucleotides are TGTGCCAGCAGCCAAGTACAGGGGGCCGCTGAAGCTTTCTTT.

This clone came up once. This sequence joins TRBV5-1 and TRBJ1-1; D is unresolved. CDR3 length equals 15 residues. Germline assignment: CDR1 SGHRS and CDR2 YFSETQ. The V end lost 5 bases, the J end lost 2 bases, and 16 bases lay between the germline ends. The CDR3 DNA sequence: TGCGCCAGCAGGTTAGCTGTAGGTGGAAACACTGAAGCTTTCTTT. This encodes CASRLAVGGNTEAFF.

The chain has TRBV5-4 and TRBJ2-1; TRBD2 might be the D (6 bases). The germline V gene has CDR1 SGHNT and CDR2 YYREEE (reference sequence). The germline V and J ends were trimmed by 0 bases and 6 bases, with 10 bases remaining between them. The CDR3 has 14 amino acids. The DNA of the CDR3 is TGTGCCAGCAGCTTGGGGGTCGGGGGCAATGAGCAGTTCTTC. Translated, it gives CASSLGVGGNEQFF.

CDR3 sequence: CASSQVSGQNYGYTF. DNA for the CDR3: TGCGCCAGCAGCCAAGTATCGGGACAAAACTATGGCTACACCTTC. This rearrangement joins TRBV4-1 to TRBJ1-2; TRBD1 is a possible D gene (6 bases). Germline values: CDR1 MGHRA, CDR2 YSYEKL. The CDR3 has 15 residues. The V end lost 1 base, the J end lost 2 bases, and 11 bases lay between the germline ends.

This chain links TRBV28 with TRBJ1-5; D is unclear. The CDR3 is 13 amino acids. Germline V gene sequence: CDR1 MDHEN, CDR2 SYDVKM. V was pared by 5 bases and J by 9 bases, with 14 bases between. The DNA of the CDR3 is TGTGCCAGCAGTCCTCGGTCGCAAAGGCCCCAGCATTTT. Amino acid sequence: CASSPRSQRPQHF.